The 18 T cell receptor beta chains in this list originate from one sample, sequenced in a study of breast tumors, draining lymph nodes, adjacent tissues (dated by TCRdb to about 2016). The library was generated by multiplex PCR. The data were produced on an Illumina HiSeq 2000. TCRdb ran its own pipeline on the public reads, namely fastp trimming at Q25 and MiXCR clone calling, and kept in-frame beta chains. All rows with the same CDR3 protein become a single entry with the most common DNA and genes. The table for this sample lists over 150,000 distinct CDR3 sequences; around 33% of them were counted only once. Clones ranked in the top ten supply approximately 4.3% of the sample. The axillary draining lymph nodes of breast cancer patients were the source of the lymph node samples. The material sequenced was axillary lymph node tissue. These receptors were collected from a female donor with breast cancer. Some clones in this sample may be carry-over from other donors' samples.

This clonotype was seen repeatedly, ten times or more. The chain employs TRBV20-1 and TRBJ2-1; TRBD2 matches 9 bases. The V gene's germline CDR1 is DFQATT and CDR2 SNEGSKA (reference sequence). The CDR3 is 15 amino acids. V shed 2 bases and J 8 bases; nucleotides not matched to a gene: 10. CDR3 DNA sequence: TGCAGTGCTAGAACGTGGGCGGGAGGGCCGCATGAGCAGTTCTTC. Protein product: CSARTWAGGPHEQFF.

Many counts were recorded for this clonotype. The genes are TRBV4-3 and TRBJ1-2; perhaps TRBD1 as D (5 bases). Germline CDR1 is LGHNA and CDR2 is YSLEER. Deletions cut 0 bases from V and 0 bases from J, with 23 bases between. The CDR3 sequence is 20 residues long. DNA of the CDR3: TGCGCCAGCAGCCAAGATTTAAGGCCGGGGCTGTTACTAGCTAACTATGGCTACACCTTC. Encoded protein: CASSQDLRPGLLLANYGYTF.

As for this clonotype: Since a much larger clone is just one base distant, this may be a read error. This chain uses TRBV20-1 with TRBJ2-7; D might be TRBD2 (5 bases). Germline V gene lookup returns CDR1 DFQATT and CDR2 SNEGSKA (reference sequence). Between the trimmed V and J ends, which lost 6 bases and 6 bases, there was a span of 21 bases. This CDR3 is built from 14 residues. CDR3 loop: CSAGGAAQTSEQYF. CDR3 in DNA: TGCAGTGCCGGAGGTGCGGCTCAGACCTCCGAGCAGTACTTC.

V is TRBV10-3 and J is TRBJ1-1; perhaps TRBD1 as D (5 bases). The CDR3 is 13 residues long. V was clipped by 5 bases and J by 2 bases, with 9 bases between them. Germline CDR1 ENHRY, CDR2 SYGVKD. As DNA, the CDR3 is TGTGCCATCAGTTACGGGGACAACACTGAAGCTTTCTTT. Translated: CAISYGDNTEAFF.

This clonotype was seen repeatedly, ten times or more. This chain joins TRBV30 and TRBJ2-7; possibly TRBD1 for D (7 bases). The ends were cut back, 3 bases at V and 4 bases at J, with 13 bases in the middle. Looked up from germline, CDR1 is GTSNPN and CDR2 is SVGIG (reference sequence). CDR3 length: 13 amino acids. The CDR3 sequence: CAWRKGAGYEQYF. The CDR3 DNA sequence: TGTGCCTGGAGGAAGGGGGCGGGGTACGAGCAGTACTTC.

The chain uses TRBV15 and TRBJ2-7; D is possibly TRBD1 (6 bases). V lost 4 bases and J 6 bases, leaving 13 bases between the germline ends. The V gene's germline CDR1 is LNHNV and CDR2 YYDKDF (reference sequence). This CDR3 comprises 13 residues. The DNA for the CDR3 is TGTGCCACCAGCACCGACAGGACCGGCGAGCAGTACTTC. Translation: CATSTDRTGEQYF.

This clonotype was observed at least ten times. The chain couples TRBV2 to TRBJ1-1; a possible D gene is TRBD1 (6 bases). Per the germline V gene, CDR1 is SNHLY and CDR2 is FYNNEI. This CDR3 contains 13 residues. V was pared by 6 bases and J by 7 bases, with 15 bases between. CDR3 sequence (DNA): TGTGCCAGCAGCGGAAGGGGGGCGGGTGAAGCTTTCTTT. Residues: CASSGRGAGEAFF.

In its sample, this clonotype was seen many times. V and J are TRBV5-1 and TRBJ2-2; tentatively, D is TRBD1 (5 bases). The CDR3 sequence is 14 residues long. The V end lost 4 bases, the J end lost 3 bases, and 10 bases lay between the germline ends. Germline values: CDR1 SGHRS, CDR2 YFSETQ. This CDR3 reads CASSPQGYTGELFF. As DNA, the CDR3 is TGCGCCAGCAGCCCCCAGGGTTACACCGGGGAGCTGTTTTTT.

This clonotype has a count of ten or more. The chain links TRBV6-5 to TRBJ1-2; D uncertain. The CDR3 spans 19 residues. Germline assignment: CDR1 MNHEY and CDR2 SVGAGI. V was trimmed by 5 bases and J by 3 bases, leaving 28 bases between them. DNA for the CDR3: TGTGCCAGCAGTGCCCTCCTCAGTGACCCCGGACGGGGTGACTATGGCTACACCTTC. This gives the protein CASSALLSDPGRGDYGYTF.

The chain recombines TRBV5-4 with TRBJ1-2; D is uncertain. This CDR3 spans 15 amino acids. V dropped 4 bases and J dropped 1 base, with 14 bases sitting between them. Germline V gene lookup returns CDR1 SGHNT and CDR2 YYREEE (reference sequence). The DNA for the CDR3 is TGTGCCAGCAGCCCCCGGGAGCCGTTTAACTATGGCTACACCTTC. Translating gives CASSPREPFNYGYTF.

The chain carries TRBV24-1 and TRBJ2-5, with a possible D match to TRBD2 (6 bases). From germline, CDR1 is KGHDR and CDR2 SFDVKD. Trimming cost V 3 bases and J 2 bases, with 9 bases left between them. The CDR3 is 14 residues long. The CDR3 DNA reads TGTGCCACCAGTGATGCGGGATCTCAAGAGACCCAGTACTTC. Encoded protein: CATSDAGSQETQYF.

Comment on this clonotype: A read error is possible here, since a much larger clone lies one base away. The chain recombines TRBV5-1 with TRBJ2-7; 8 bases align to TRBD1. Germline values: CDR1 SGHRS, CDR2 YFSETQ. The CDR3 is 14 amino acids. The CDR3 loop is CASSWAGGSYGQYF. In nucleotides, the CDR3 is TGCGCCAGCAGCTGGGCAGGGGGCTCCTACGGGCAGTACTTC.

This clonotype was detected many times. The chain carries TRBV4-2 and TRBJ2-7; TRBD1 might be the D (6 bases). The CDR3 runs 16 residues. The germline V gene encodes CDR1 LGHNA and CDR2 YNFKEQ. V was pared by 0 bases and J by 4 bases, with 16 bases between. Here the CDR3 DNA reads TGTGCCAGCAGCCAAGATTACCTGGGGGCTTTGTACGAGCAGTACTTC. As protein: CASSQDYLGALYEQYF.

The sample holds many counts of this clonotype. This chain connects TRBV18 to TRBJ1-3; D may be TRBD1 (6 bases). Germline lookup yields CDR1 KGHSH and CDR2 LQKENI. This CDR3 comprises 14 residues. V lost 3 bases, J lost 4 bases, and 10 bases lay in between. The CDR3 region is CASSPGAIGNTIYF. The CDR3 region has the DNA TGTGCCAGCTCACCGGGGGCTATCGGAAACACCATATATTTT.

This clonotype came up many times. V and J are TRBV2 and TRBJ2-5, with 7 bases fitting TRBD2. This CDR3 spans 16 amino acids. Germline assignment: CDR1 SNHLY and CDR2 FYNNEI. The trim removed 6 bases at V and 1 base at J, leaving 11 bases unmatched. The CDR3 region is CASSGLPSSGQETQYF. The CDR3 region has the DNA TGTGCCAGCAGCGGCCTACCCTCTAGCGGCCAAGAGACCCAGTACTTC.

This sequence joins TRBV5-6 and TRBJ1-6; 7 bases align to TRBD1. Germline V gene lookup returns CDR1 SGHDT and CDR2 YYEEEE. V trimming: 4 bases; J trimming: 16 bases; junction bases outside the gene matches: 5. This CDR3 is built from 11 residues. CDR3 sequence (DNA): TGTGCCAGCAGCCTCGGACAGGCGCTCCACTTT. Translation: CASSLGQALHF.

This clonotype occurred many times. The chain carries TRBV10-3 and TRBJ2-1; TRBD2 is a possible D gene (7 bases). The length of the CDR3 is 15 residues. Germline V gives CDR1 ENHRY, CDR2 SYGVKD. V lost 2 bases and J lost 5, with 13 bases in between. Here the CDR3 reads CAISEGGGGNNEQFF. DNA for the CDR3: TGTGCCATCAGTGAGGGGGGGGGCGGGAACAATGAGCAGTTCTTC.

This clonotype was observed once. The CDR3 sequence is CASSLRGLPHGYTF. In DNA, the CDR3 is TGTGCCAGCAGCTTGCGGGGGTTACCCCATGGCTACACCTTC. The chain links TRBV5-6 to TRBJ1-2, with a possible D match to TRBD1 (5 bases). From germline, CDR1 is SGHDT and CDR2 YYEEEE. The CDR3 contains 14 residues. Trimming pared 1 base from V and 6 bases from J, leaving 13 bases between.